This TCR beta chain was observed in a study of shared clonotypes between healthy human individuals. This clone is a singleton in its sample. What it binds is not known. The sorted-subset replicate PCRs were given approximately 190 ng DNA, which is tens of thousands of T cell genomes. Clones were sequenced by immunoSEQ multiplex PCR, and TCRdb holds only the in-frame ones, with some missing. The table has roughly 2 million clones, 95% seen once. Germline CDR1 ENHRY, CDR2 SYGVKD. The CDR3 length is 13 residues. V was cut by 7 bases and J by 5 bases, with 14 bases left in between. Study conclusions and caveats: Estimated clonotype richness was generally higher in naive than memory subsets. Even with large depth, rarefaction showed that sorted-subset sequencing was incomplete. Around 5.3% of naive CD4 clonotypes were shared across four donors.

The V gene is TRBV10-3, the J gene TRBJ2-5; a weak D match, TRBD2 (5 bases). The sequenced sample was naive CD4+ T cells sorted from blood. Subset: CD45RA+ positively selected. This receptor was taken from a young man in good health. CDR3 bases: TGTGCCATCATGGCGAGAGGGATCGAGACCCAGTACTTC. Its protein is CAIMARGIETQYF.